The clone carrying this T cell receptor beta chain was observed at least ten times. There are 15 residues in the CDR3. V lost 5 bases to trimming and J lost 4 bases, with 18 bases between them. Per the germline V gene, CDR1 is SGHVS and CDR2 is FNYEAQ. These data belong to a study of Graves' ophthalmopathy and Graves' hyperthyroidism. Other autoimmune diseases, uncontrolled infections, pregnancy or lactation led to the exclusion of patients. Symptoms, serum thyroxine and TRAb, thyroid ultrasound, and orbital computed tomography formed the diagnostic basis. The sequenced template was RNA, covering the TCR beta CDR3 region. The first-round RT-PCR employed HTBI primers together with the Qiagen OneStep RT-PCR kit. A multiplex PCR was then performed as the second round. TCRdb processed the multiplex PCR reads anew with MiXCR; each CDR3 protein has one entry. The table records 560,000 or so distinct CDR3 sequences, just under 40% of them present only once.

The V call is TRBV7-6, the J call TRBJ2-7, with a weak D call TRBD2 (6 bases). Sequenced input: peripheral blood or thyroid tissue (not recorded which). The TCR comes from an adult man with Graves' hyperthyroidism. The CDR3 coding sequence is TGTGCCAGCAGCCCCACGGTTGGGACTCCATACGAGCAGTACTTC. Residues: CASSPTVGTPYEQYF.